The T cell receptor beta chain under discussion was sequenced for a study of blood T cell repertoires in COVID-19. Overall study context: Sites in the United States, Italy and Spain provided acute and convalescent COVID-19 samples. The analysed material was cDNA or gDNA that came from T cells, B-cell-depleted T cells, or PBMCs.

This clone was seen only a few times. This CDR3 contains 13 residues. Germline V lookup: CDR1 LGHDT, CDR2 YNNKEL (reference sequence). V was trimmed by 3 bases and J by 4 bases, leaving 7 bases between them. Original processing notes: Estimation of nucleated cell counts relied on the amplification of reference gene primers. Method: immunoSEQ multiplex PCR; TCRdb's copy keeps in-frame clones and lacks some. The V and J calls and clone size are taken from that table; D and trimming were inferred from the DNA. The sample holds over 150,000 clones; 84% are singletons and the top ten take 13% to 15%. V is TRBV3-1 (or the pseudogene TRBV3-2) and J is TRBJ1-3, with unresolved D. The sequencing sample was made of peripheral blood. The source is a man younger than 35 with active or convalescent COVID-19. The CDR3 spells CASSHQQGNTIYF. In DNA, the CDR3 is TGTGCCAGCAGCCATCAACAAGGAAACACCATATATTTT.